This TCR beta chain originates from a study of blood T cells in healthy people across ages. Each donor was a healthy Caucasian individual from Russia, aged roughly 6 to 100. Concerning this clonotype: As yet, its antigen is unknown.

Then a second PCR, running roughly 6 to 11 cycles, was carried out with a sample-barcoded 5' primer and a J-beta primer mix. Every cDNA was tagged by a template-switch adaptor with 12 random nucleotides. TCRdb itself ran the 5' RACE reads through MiXCR, one entry per CDR3 protein. The table shows about 730,000 distinct CDR3 sequences, with roughly two fifths occurring only once. Study-wide results and caveats: Age brought a roughly linear fall in TCR beta diversity measured per million T cells. It was found that TCR beta diversity correlated strongly with the percentage of naive T cells.

The sample taken for sequencing was blood. The receptor comes from a woman aged 60 to 75 in good health.

The CDR3 nucleotides are TGTGCCAGCAGTTCTCCTAGTACGAACACCGGGGAGCTGTTTTTT. It codes for CASSSPSTNTGELFF. The chain joins TRBV25-1 to TRBJ2-2; unclear D gene. Trimming pared 5 bases from V and 0 bases from J, leaving 10 bases between. The CDR3 sequence is 15 residues long. The V gene's germline CDR1 is MGHDK and CDR2 SYGVNS.